The rows below give T cell receptor beta chains drawn from one sample of a study of beta chain features in type 1 diabetes. Repertoires were generated with immunoSEQ multiplex PCR, while TCRdb's copy carries only in-frame clones and drops some. Of roughly 38,000 clones listed, approximately 70% are singletons. Source material: Tregs from blood. The receptors were gathered from a man aged 25 to 40 with type 1 diabetes. Some clones in this sample may be carry-over from other donors' samples. The CDR3 runs from the conserved cysteine through the conserved F or W. A D gene is named only where the DNA matches it firmly. Rows may omit the clone size; those that give it use once, few, many or a size class.

D | J | size | V | CDR3 | DNA
. | TRBJ1-6 | . | TRBV7-8 | CASSLEGVPYNSPLHF | TGTGCCAGCAGCTTAGAGGGGGTCCCCTATAATTCACCCCTCCACTTT
. | TRBJ1-1 | . | TRBV9 | CASSQGGLNTEAFF | TGTGCCAGCAGCCAAGGCGGGCTGAACACTGAAGCTTTCTTT
TRBD2 | TRBJ2-2 | . | TRBV10-3 | CAITSGAAGELFF | TGTGCCATCACTAGCGGGGCAGCCGGGGAGCTGTTTTTT
TRBD2 | TRBJ2-1 | once | TRBV5-1 | CASSSTSGSSYNEQFF | TGCGCCAGCAGCTCAACTAGCGGCAGCTCCTACAATGAGCAGTTCTTC
TRBD1 | TRBJ2-6 | . | TRBV5-6 | CASSWGTGAGANVLTF | TGTGCCAGCAGCTGGGGAACAGGGGCTGGGGCCAACGTCCTGACTTTC
. | TRBJ2-5 | . | TRBV6-1 | CASMIWTPKETQYF | TGTGCCAGCATGATATGGACTCCAAAAGAGACCCAGTACTTC
TRBD2 | TRBJ2-3 | . | TRBV30 | CAWSMAAGGLDTQYF | TGTGCCTGGAGTATGGCGGCGGGAGGGCTGGATACGCAGTATTTT
TRBD1 | TRBJ1-2 | few | TRBV7-2 | CASSSGQGTGYTF | TGTGCCAGCAGCTCAGGACAGGGAACAGGCTACACCTTC
TRBD2 | TRBJ2-3 | . | TRBV5-1 | CASSSRTSGGAPDTQYF | TGCGCCAGCAGCTCAAGGACTAGCGGGGGGGCCCCAGATACGCAGTATTTT
. | TRBJ1-6 | . | TRBV7-2 | CASSVTGFHNSPLHF | TGTGCCAGCAGCGTAACAGGGTTCCATAATTCACCCCTCCACTTT
. | TRBJ1-5 | . | TRBV5-5 | CASRYEGVGQPQHF | TGTGCCAGCAGATATGAGGGGGTGGGTCAGCCCCAGCATTTT
. | TRBJ1-2 | . | TRBV9 | CASSPLPTGSYGYTF | TGTGCCAGCAGCCCCCTGCCAACAGGGAGCTATGGCTACACCTTC
TRBD2 | TRBJ2-3 | . | TRBV7-6 | CASSSLPGLAGVPTQYF | TGTGCCAGCAGCTCTCTACCCGGACTAGCGGGTGTCCCCACGCAGTATTTT